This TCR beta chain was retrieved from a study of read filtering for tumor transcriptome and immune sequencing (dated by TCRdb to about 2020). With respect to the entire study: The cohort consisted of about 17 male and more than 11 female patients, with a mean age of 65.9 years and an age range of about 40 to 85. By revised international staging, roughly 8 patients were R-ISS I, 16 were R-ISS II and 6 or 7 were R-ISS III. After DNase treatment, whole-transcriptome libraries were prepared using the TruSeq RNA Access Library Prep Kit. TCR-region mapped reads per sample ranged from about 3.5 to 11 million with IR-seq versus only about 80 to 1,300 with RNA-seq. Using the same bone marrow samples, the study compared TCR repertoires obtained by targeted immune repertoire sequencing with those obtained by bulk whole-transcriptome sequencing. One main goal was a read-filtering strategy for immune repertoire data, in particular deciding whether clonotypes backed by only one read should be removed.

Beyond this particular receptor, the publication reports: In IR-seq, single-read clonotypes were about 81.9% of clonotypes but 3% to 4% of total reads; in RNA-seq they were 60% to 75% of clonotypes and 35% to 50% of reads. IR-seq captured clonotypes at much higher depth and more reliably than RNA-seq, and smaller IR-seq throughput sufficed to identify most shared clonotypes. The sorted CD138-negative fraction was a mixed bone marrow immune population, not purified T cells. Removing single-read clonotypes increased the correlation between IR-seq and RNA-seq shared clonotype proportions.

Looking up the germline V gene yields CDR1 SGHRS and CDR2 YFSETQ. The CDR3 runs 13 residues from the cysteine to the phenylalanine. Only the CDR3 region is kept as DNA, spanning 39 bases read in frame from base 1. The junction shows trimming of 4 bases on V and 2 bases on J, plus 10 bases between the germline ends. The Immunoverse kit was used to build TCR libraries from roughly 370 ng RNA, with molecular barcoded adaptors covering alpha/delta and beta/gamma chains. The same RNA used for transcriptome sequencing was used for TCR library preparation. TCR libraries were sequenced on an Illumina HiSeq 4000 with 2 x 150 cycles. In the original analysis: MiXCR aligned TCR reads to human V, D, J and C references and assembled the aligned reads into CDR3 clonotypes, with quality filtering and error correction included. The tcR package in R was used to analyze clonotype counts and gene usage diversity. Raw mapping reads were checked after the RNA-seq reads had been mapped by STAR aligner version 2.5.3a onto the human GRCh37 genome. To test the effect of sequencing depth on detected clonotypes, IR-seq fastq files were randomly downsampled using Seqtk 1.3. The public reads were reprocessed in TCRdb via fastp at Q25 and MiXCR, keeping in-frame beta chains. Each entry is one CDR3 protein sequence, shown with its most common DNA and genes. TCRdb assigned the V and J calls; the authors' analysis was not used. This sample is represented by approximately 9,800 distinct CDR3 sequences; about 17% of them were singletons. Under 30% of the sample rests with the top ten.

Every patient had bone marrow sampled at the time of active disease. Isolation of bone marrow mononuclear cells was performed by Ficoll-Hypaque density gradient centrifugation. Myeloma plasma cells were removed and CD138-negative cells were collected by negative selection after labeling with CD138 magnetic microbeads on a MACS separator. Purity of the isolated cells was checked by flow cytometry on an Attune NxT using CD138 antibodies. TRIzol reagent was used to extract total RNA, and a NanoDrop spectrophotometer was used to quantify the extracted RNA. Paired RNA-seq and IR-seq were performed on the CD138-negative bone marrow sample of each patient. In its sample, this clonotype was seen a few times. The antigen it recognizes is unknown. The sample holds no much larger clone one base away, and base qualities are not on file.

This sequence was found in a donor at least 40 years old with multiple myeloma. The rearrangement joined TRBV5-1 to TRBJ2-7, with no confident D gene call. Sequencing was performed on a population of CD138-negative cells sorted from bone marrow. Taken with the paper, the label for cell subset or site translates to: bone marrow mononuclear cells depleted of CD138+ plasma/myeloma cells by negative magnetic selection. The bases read TGCGCCAGCAGCCAGGACGTGCCCTACGAGCAGTACTTC. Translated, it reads CASSQDVPYEQYF.